Listed below are T cell receptor beta chains from one sample, sequenced in a study of metastatic and nonmetastatic thyroid tumors. TCRdb re-called clones via MiXCR from the PCR reads. The data hold 3,000 to 5,000 clones, with less than 35% observed a single time. The sample consisted of adjacent normal tissue. The receptor source for this set is a female donor with papillary thyroid cancer or a benign thyroid nodule (not recorded which). Some clones in this sample may be carry-over from other donors' samples. Each CDR3 is given with its conserved first and last residue. D genes are given only for firm matches. Clone size is shown for a subset of rows, as once, few, many or a class of expanded clone.

clone_size	v_call	d_call	j_call	cdr3_aa	cdr3_nt
large	TRBV24-1	-	TRBJ2-3	CATSDLPQAPLDF	TGTGCCACCAGTGATTTGCCCCAGGCGCCTTTGGATTTT
medium-sized	TRBV10-1	-	TRBJ1-4	CASLSQGEGKTVF	TGCGCCAGCTTAAGCCAGGGTGAGGGAAAAACTGTTTTT
once	TRBV6-2/TRBV6-3	TRBD1	TRBJ1-6	CASRRGTGGTTSGNSPLHF	TGTGCCAGCAGACGGGGGACAGGAGGCACCACCTCTGGAAATTCACCCCTCCACTTT
-	TRBV7-8	TRBD2	TRBJ2-1	CASIPRSLAGSYNEQFF	TGTGCCAGTATCCCACGGAGTCTAGCGGGATCCTACAATGAGCAGTTCTTC
-	TRBV9	-	TRBJ2-7	CASSAPLEREQYF	TGTGCCAGCAGCGCCCCGCTGGAACGGGAGCAGTACTTC
-	TRBV2	TRBD2	TRBJ2-3	CASSLRRGSADTQYF	TGTGCCAGCAGTCTCCGGCGGGGGAGCGCAGATACGCAGTATTTT
medium-sized	TRBV5-1	-	TRBJ1-3	CASSADFRNTIYF	TGCGCCAGCAGCGCCGACTTCCGAAACACCATATATTTT
-	TRBV7-8	-	TRBJ2-6	CASSLASRGLTF	TGTGCCAGCAGCTTAGCTAGTAGGGGACTGACTTTC
once	TRBV11-3	-	TRBJ2-1	CASSLVNYNEQFF	TGCGCCAGCAGCTTAGTTAATTACAATGAGCAGTTCTTC
-	TRBV7-2	TRBD2	TRBJ2-1	CASSLAENSYNEQFF	TGTGCCAGCAGCCTAGCGGAGAACTCCTACAATGAGCAGTTCTTC
few	TRBV6-1	-	TRBJ1-1	CASKKGTEAFF	TGTGCCAGCAAGAAGGGCACTGAAGCTTTCTTT
medium-sized	TRBV7-2	-	TRBJ2-7	CASSLPISYEQYF	TGTGCCAGCAGCTTACCTATCTCCTACGAGCAGTACTTC
-	TRBV2	-	TRBJ2-7	CASSEMGLQYYEQYF	TGTGCCAGCAGTGAAATGGGTCTACAATACTACGAGCAGTACTTC
many	TRBV6-6	-	TRBJ2-7	CASSYTGSSYEQYF	TGTGCCAGCAGTTATACAGGTTCCTCCTACGAGCAGTACTTC
-	TRBV7-2	-	TRBJ2-7	CASSLAGVAYEQYF	TGTGCCAGCAGCTTAGCCGGGGTGGCGTACGAGCAGTACTTC
-	TRBV12-3/TRBV12-4	TRBD1	TRBJ1-2	CASSFKGDSNYGYTF	TGTGCCAGCAGTTTTAAAGGGGACAGCAACTATGGCTACACCTTC
large	TRBV7-8	TRBD1	TRBJ2-2	CASSSGQATNTGELFF	TGTGCCAGCAGCTCGGGACAGGCCACAAACACCGGGGAGCTGTTTTTT
-	TRBV12-3/TRBV12-4	TRBD1	TRBJ1-5	CASKQGGNQPQHF	TGTGCCAGCAAACAGGGGGGCAATCAGCCCCAGCATTTT
many	TRBV6-2/TRBV6-3	TRBD2	TRBJ2-5	CASSPPSSGFETQYF	TGTGCCAGCAGTCCCCCCTCTAGCGGGTTTGAGACCCAGTACTTC
-	TRBV11-3	-	TRBJ1-3	CASSFEGGHSGNTIYF	TGTGCCAGCAGCTTTGAGGGGGGCCACTCTGGAAACACCATATATTTT